The TCR beta chain described here comes from a study of T cell changes during pregnancy in multiple sclerosis. Germline lookup yields CDR1 SGDLS and CDR2 YYNGEE. The ends were cut back, 4 bases at V and 2 bases at J, with 16 bases in the middle. The CDR3 is 15 amino acids. Assay used: immunoSEQ multiplex PCR; TCRdb lists only in-frame clones, some missing. The data hold about 57,000 clones, with roughly 93% observed a single time. The V and J genes are TRBV9 and TRBJ2-7, with TRBD2 as a possible D gene (6 bases). The sample here was peripheral blood, taken after pregnancy. This TCR was recovered from a female donor with multiple sclerosis, enrolled in a pregnancy study. CDR3 protein: CASSLRDSQTYEQYF. DNA of the CDR3: TGTGCCAGCAGCCTCCGGGACTCTCAGACCTACGAGCAGTACTTC.